The rows below give T cell receptor beta chains drawn from one sample of a study of spatial heterogeneity in lung cancer. MiXCR, run by TCRdb on the 5' RACE reads, gives a single entry per CDR3 protein. Among approximately 18,000 distinct CDR3 sequences listed, 15% to 20% were seen once. Specimen: PBMCs, collected at follow-up. These receptors all come from a male donor with early-stage non-small cell lung cancer. The CDR3 runs from the conserved cysteine through the conserved F or W.

TRBJ1-1	TRBV21-1	15	CASSNRDRTNTEAFF
TRBJ1-1	TRBV19	13	CASSIPGTGRAFF
TRBJ2-5	TRBV5-1	14	CASSLKDSQETQYF
TRBJ2-3	TRBV29-1	15	CSLPGTGILTDTQYF
TRBJ1-2	TRBV7-2	15	CASSQFGGSNYGYTF
TRBJ1-2	TRBV7-9	15	CASSSIRQGDYGYTF
TRBJ1-3	TRBV9	13	CASSVGRENTIYF
TRBJ2-3	TRBV5-1	14	CASSRGQGADTQYF
TRBJ1-1	TRBV6-1	14	CASSLNQGNTEAFF
TRBJ2-4	TRBV7-7	13	CASSLTGGDIQYF
TRBJ1-5	TRBV6-1	13	CASSGQGSQPQHF
TRBJ2-7	TRBV4-1	13	CASSQDRSDEQYF
TRBJ1-4	TRBV18	15	CASSPNGGQAEKLFF
TRBJ2-1	TRBV7-8	17	CASSHRRGLAGATEQFF
TRBJ2-1	TRBV20-1	14	CSARELDRFNEQFF
TRBJ2-4	TRBV10-3	13	CAIRSGVGNIQYF
TRBJ1-1	TRBV5-1	14	CASREARRVTEAFF
TRBJ1-1	TRBV20-1	14	CSAYRGPRGAEAFF
TRBJ1-1	TRBV19	11	CASSFNTEAFF
TRBJ1-2	TRBV6-5	13	CVSSPEGLYGYTF
TRBJ2-3	TRBV5-5	14	CASSLRLAASTQYF
TRBJ1-2	TRBV20-1	17	CSARDIISRGSNYGYTF
TRBJ2-1	TRBV9	17	CASSDPWTGLSYNEQFF
TRBJ2-7	TRBV7-9	14	CASSLSSVSYEQYF
TRBJ1-2	TRBV20-1	15	CSARRDERGPYGYTF
TRBJ2-2	TRBV10-2	13	CASSESRQEELFF
TRBJ1-1	TRBV2	14	CASSALRVKTEAFF
TRBJ1-1	TRBV2	11	CASSEASEAFF
TRBJ2-1	TRBV11-2	11	CASSLFSEQFF
TRBJ2-7	TRBV5-1	14	CASSIAGAPYEQYF
TRBJ2-1	TRBV6-5	18	CASSSRRVRDNKYNEQFF
TRBJ2-2	TRBV7-2	16	CASSRGALTNTGELFF
TRBJ1-1	TRBV18	15	CASSVGGTGNTEAFF
TRBJ2-5	TRBV5-1	13	CASSFRYQETQYF
TRBJ1-4	TRBV6-1	15	CASSEGPSINEKLFF
TRBJ1-5	TRBV2	13	CASSPRSNQPQHF
TRBJ1-1	TRBV5-1	14	CASSLGDTDTEAFF
TRBJ1-5	TRBV27	16	CASRETGGRENQPQHF
TRBJ2-3	TRBV24-1	14	CASAPDGSTDTQYF
TRBJ2-7	TRBV6-5	13	CASSYTPSSDHFF
TRBJ2-7	TRBV6-2/TRBV6-3	13	CASSIQRGYEQYF
TRBJ2-2	TRBV13	16	CASSAGPGANTGELFF
TRBJ2-1	TRBV19	14	CASSIAERGNEQFF
TRBJ2-3	TRBV19	13	CASTGGRADTQYF
TRBJ1-3	TRBV20-1	14	CSATRAFPENTIYF
TRBJ2-7	TRBV3-1	12	CASSHVSYEQYF
TRBJ1-1	TRBV30	14	CAWRDRTMNTEAFF
TRBJ2-5	TRBV20-1	14	CSATQQGGLETQYF
TRBJ1-3	TRBV6-1	15	CASSEAWDFGNTIYF
TRBJ1-1	TRBV12-3/TRBV12-4	14	CASSPFTEGTEAFF
TRBJ2-2	TRBV20-1	14	CSARAYLGDGELFF
TRBJ1-4	TRBV19	16	CASSIDLGRGGEKLFF
TRBJ2-5	TRBV7-3	14	CASSLRSSGETQYF
TRBJ2-7	TRBV6-2/TRBV6-3	14	CASSYARDGDEQYF
TRBJ2-5	TRBV6-6	14	CASSYSGGAETQYF
TRBJ2-7	TRBV30	13	CAWRTSGLYEQYF